Listed below are T cell receptor beta chains from one sample, sequenced in a study of cytomegalovirus exposure and HLA in healthy donors. Method: immunoSEQ multiplex PCR; TCRdb's copy keeps in-frame clones and lacks some. The sample has around 110,000 clones; approximately 80% are singletons. Sequenced input: PBMCs. The receptors shown here come from a male donor in good health and CMV-seronegative. Both conserved end residues are part of each CDR3. D genes are given only for firm matches. The listing skips clone size in some rows; elsewhere it reads once, few, many or a size class.

length,size,D,V,J,CDR3,DNA
15,.,.,TRBV7-2,TRBJ2-7,CASKKVDGSGYEQYF,TGTGCCAGCAAGAAGGTCGACGGGAGCGGTTACGAGCAGTACTTC
15,.,.,TRBV29-1,TRBJ2-3,CSVVGVATSTDTQYF,TGCAGCGTTGTTGGGGTAGCGACTAGCACAGATACGCAGTATTTT
15,.,TRBD2,TRBV5-1,TRBJ2-1,CASSLVLAGKDEQFF,TGCGCCAGCAGCTTGGTACTAGCGGGAAAGGATGAGCAGTTCTTC
15,.,.,TRBV5-1,TRBJ2-1,CASSLGGSLYNEQFF,TGCGCCAGCAGCTTGGGGGGCTCACTTTACAATGAGCAGTTCTTC
17,.,TRBD1,TRBV19,TRBJ2-5,CASSIKSRGQGGETQYF,TGTGCCAGTAGTATAAAGAGCAGGGGACAGGGAGGCGAGACCCAGTACTTC
16,once,TRBD1,TRBV5-6,TRBJ1-2,CASSKSGTGELYGYTF,TGTGCCAGCAGCAAATCCGGGACAGGGGAATTGTATGGCTACACCTTC
16,.,TRBD1,TRBV10-1,TRBJ2-7,CASSESIRTGTNEQYF,TGCGCCAGCAGTGAGTCGATTAGGACAGGGACCAACGAGCAGTACTTC
16,.,.,TRBV25-1,TRBJ2-7,CASSDELYGVTYEQYF,TGTGCCAGCAGTGACGAATTATACGGGGTTACCTACGAGCAGTACTTC
13,.,.,TRBV7-9,TRBJ2-7,CASSSGGRDEQYF,TGTGCCAGCAGCTCCGGGGGGCGCGACGAGCAGTACTTC
16,few,.,TRBV27,TRBJ2-1,CASSLGAFRVYNEQFF,TGTGCCAGCAGTTTAGGGGCCTTTCGGGTCTACAATGAGCAGTTCTTC
13,.,TRBD1,TRBV27,TRBJ2-1,CASSLNRGNEQFF,TGTGCCAGCAGTTTAAACAGGGGCAATGAGCAGTTCTTC
12,few,.,TRBV10-2,TRBJ2-5,CASSDRQETQYF,TGCGCCAGCAGTGACAGGCAAGAGACCCAGTACTTC
14,.,TRBD2,TRBV10-3,TRBJ2-1,CAISEAGVGNEQFF,TGTGCCATCAGTGAAGCGGGAGTAGGAAATGAGCAGTTCTTC
14,.,TRBD1,TRBV10-3,TRBJ2-3,CASEPGQGTDTQYF,TGTGCCAGTGAACCGGGACAGGGAACAGATACGCAGTATTTT
13,.,.,TRBV19,TRBJ1-4,CASRSSNNEKLFF,TGTGCCAGTAGGAGTAGCAATAATGAAAAACTGTTTTTT
15,.,TRBD1,TRBV9,TRBJ1-2,CASSVDPGTETGYTF,TGTGCCAGCAGCGTAGACCCCGGGACAGAAACTGGCTACACCTTC
15,few,TRBD2,TRBV5-1,TRBJ2-7,CASSLSLSGSYEQYF,TGCGCCAGCAGCTTGTCTCTCAGCGGGAGCTACGAGCAGTACTTC
14,.,.,TRBV18,TRBJ2-5,CASSYRRQAETQYF,TGTGCCAGCTCCTACCGTAGGCAGGCAGAGACCCAGTACTTC
15,.,TRBD2,TRBV18,TRBJ2-3,CASSPLAGVPDTQYF,TGTGCCAGCTCACCACTAGCGGGAGTCCCAGATACGCAGTATTTT
14,.,TRBD1,TRBV5-1,TRBJ1-3,CASSGSGGGNTIYF,TGCGCCAGCAGCGGATCAGGGGGTGGAAACACCATATATTTT
16,.,TRBD1,TRBV28,TRBJ2-7,CASSSPEGQVSHEQYF,TGTGCCAGCAGTAGCCCCGAGGGACAGGTTTCCCACGAGCAGTACTTC
14,.,.,TRBV27,TRBJ2-7,CASSFTGFLYEQYF,TGTGCCAGCAGTTTTACGGGTTTTCTTTACGAGCAGTACTTC
16,.,TRBD1,TRBV4-2,TRBJ1-1,CASSQDLEGAGTEAFF,TGTGCCAGCAGCCAAGATTTGGAGGGGGCGGGCACTGAAGCTTTCTTT
13,.,.,TRBV6-6,TRBJ2-1,CASRGPGYNEQFF,TGTGCCAGCAGGGGTCCAGGGTACAATGAGCAGTTCTTC
15,.,.,TRBV19,TRBJ1-1,CASLEEAWTGTEAFF,TGTGCCAGTTTGGAGGAGGCCTGGACGGGCACTGAAGCTTTCTTT
19,.,TRBD2,TRBV11-3,TRBJ2-1,CASSLRRTSETHIYHEQFF,TGTGCCAGCAGCCTCAGGAGGACTAGCGAGACCCATATCTATCATGAGCAGTTCTTC
14,once,TRBD2,TRBV2,TRBJ2-7,CARSSGIISYEQYF,TGTGCCAGAAGTAGCGGGATTATTTCCTACGAGCAGTACTTC
14,.,TRBD2,TRBV15,TRBJ2-3,CATSTSGSTDTQYF,TGTGCCACCAGCACTAGCGGGAGCACAGATACGCAGTATTTT
16,.,.,TRBV6-6,TRBJ1-3,CASSYSAVGSGNTIYF,TGTGCCAGCAGTTACTCGGCGGTGGGCTCTGGAAACACCATATATTTT
15,.,.,TRBV4-1,TRBJ1-1,CASSQGFVRNTEAFF,TGCGCCAGCAGCCAAGGGTTCGTCAGGAACACTGAAGCTTTCTTT
14,.,.,TRBV18,TRBJ2-5,CASSPPPGIETQYF,TGTGCCAGCTCACCACCGCCAGGGATTGAGACCCAGTACTTC
19,.,TRBD2,TRBV7-2,TRBJ2-5,CASSLLLSSGRTGEETQYF,TGTGCCAGCAGCTTATTATTGTCTAGCGGGAGAACGGGTGAAGAGACCCAGTACTTC
16,.,TRBD2,TRBV15,TRBJ2-7,CATSRDLQRDSHEQYF,TGTGCCACCAGCAGAGATCTCCAGCGGGACTCCCACGAGCAGTACTTC
15,.,TRBD1,TRBV7-8,TRBJ1-5,CASSSGTGPNQPQHF,TGTGCCAGCAGCTCCGGGACAGGGCCGAATCAGCCCCAGCATTTT
14,few,TRBD1,TRBV27,TRBJ2-1,CASSQGASYNEQFF,TGTGCCAGCAGTCAGGGGGCGTCCTACAATGAGCAGTTCTTC
15,.,TRBD1,TRBV5-4,TRBJ1-1,CASSPDRGRNTEAFF,TGTGCCAGCAGCCCAGACAGGGGGCGAAACACTGAAGCTTTCTTT
18,.,TRBD1,TRBV27,TRBJ2-2,CASSLTIHRGLVTGELFF,TGTGCCAGCAGTTTGACAATTCACAGGGGGCTCGTCACCGGGGAGCTGTTTTTT
17,once,.,TRBV30,TRBJ1-1,CAWSVRGAFQTGTEAFF,TGTGCCTGGAGTGTACGGGGGGCTTTTCAGACCGGGACTGAAGCTTTCTTT
15,.,TRBD2,TRBV11-3,TRBJ2-3,CASSAGSGRTDTQYF,TGTGCCAGCAGCGCCGGGAGCGGGAGAACAGATACGCAGTATTTT
15,.,.,TRBV15,TRBJ2-7,CATSRAATGRNEQYF,TGTGCCACCAGCAGAGCAGCGACAGGGAGGAACGAGCAGTACTTC
14,.,.,TRBV6-5,TRBJ2-4,CASSYSGGRNIQYF,TGTGCCAGCAGTTACTCTGGGGGCAGAAACATTCAGTACTTC